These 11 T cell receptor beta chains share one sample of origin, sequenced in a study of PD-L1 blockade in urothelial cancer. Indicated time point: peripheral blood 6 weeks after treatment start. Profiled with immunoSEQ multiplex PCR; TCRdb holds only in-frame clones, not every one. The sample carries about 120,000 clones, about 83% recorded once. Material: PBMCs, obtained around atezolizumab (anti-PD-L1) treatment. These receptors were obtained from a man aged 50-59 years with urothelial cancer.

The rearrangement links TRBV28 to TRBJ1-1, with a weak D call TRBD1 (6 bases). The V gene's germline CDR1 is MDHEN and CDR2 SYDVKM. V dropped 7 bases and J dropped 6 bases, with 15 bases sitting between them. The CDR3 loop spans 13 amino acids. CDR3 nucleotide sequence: TGTGCCAGCATCAAAAACTGGGGGCCTGAAGCTTTCTTT. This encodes CASIKNWGPEAFF.

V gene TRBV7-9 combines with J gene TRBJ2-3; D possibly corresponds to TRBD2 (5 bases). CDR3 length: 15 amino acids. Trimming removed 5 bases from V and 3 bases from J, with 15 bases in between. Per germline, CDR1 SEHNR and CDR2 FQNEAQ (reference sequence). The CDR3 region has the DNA TGTGCCAGCAGCAGGAAGGGAGCGGAAACAGATACGCAGTATTTT. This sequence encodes CASSRKGAETDTQYF.

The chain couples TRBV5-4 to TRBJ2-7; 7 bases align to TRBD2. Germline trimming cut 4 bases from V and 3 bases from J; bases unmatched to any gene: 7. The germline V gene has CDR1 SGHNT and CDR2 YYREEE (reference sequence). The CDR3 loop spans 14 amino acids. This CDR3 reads CASSGGEGGYEQYF. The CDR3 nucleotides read TGTGCCAGCAGCGGGGGGGAGGGAGGCTACGAGCAGTACTTC.

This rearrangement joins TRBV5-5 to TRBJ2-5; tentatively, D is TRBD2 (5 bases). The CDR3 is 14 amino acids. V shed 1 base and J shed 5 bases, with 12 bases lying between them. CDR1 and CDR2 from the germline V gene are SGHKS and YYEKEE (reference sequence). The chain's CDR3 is CASSLPLGVETQYF. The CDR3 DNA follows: TGTGCCAGCAGCTTGCCCTTGGGAGTCGAGACCCAGTACTTC. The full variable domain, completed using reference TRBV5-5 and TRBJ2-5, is DAGVTQSPTHLIKTRGQQVTLRCSPISGHKSVSWYQQVLGQGPQFIFQYYEKEERGRGNFPDRFSARQFPNYSSELNVNALLLGDSALYLCASSLPLGVETQYFGPGTRLLVL.

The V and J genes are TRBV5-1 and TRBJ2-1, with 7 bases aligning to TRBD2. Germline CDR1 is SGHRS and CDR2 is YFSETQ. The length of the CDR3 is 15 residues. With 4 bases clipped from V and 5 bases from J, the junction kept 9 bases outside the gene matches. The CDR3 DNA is TGCGCCAGCAGCCCCCCCGCGGGGACTAACAATGAGCAGTTCTTC. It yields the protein CASSPPAGTNNEQFF. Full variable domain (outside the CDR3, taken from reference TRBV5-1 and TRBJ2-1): KAGVTQTPRYLIKTRGQQVTLSCSPISGHRSVSWYQQTPGQGLQFLFEYFSETQRNKGNFPGRFSGRQFSNSRSEMNVSTLELGDSALYLCASSPPAGTNNEQFFGPGTRLTVL.

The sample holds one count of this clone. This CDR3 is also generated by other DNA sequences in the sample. The CDR3 nucleotides read TGTGCCAGCAGCTTGGTTGGAGGAAACACTGAAGCTTTCTTT. Translating it yields CASSLVGGNTEAFF. J is TRBJ1-1 and V is TRBV7-2; no firm D call. CDR3 size: 14 residues. CDR1 SGHTA and CDR2 FQGNSA come from the germline V gene. V was pared by 3 bases and J by 2 bases, with 10 bases between.

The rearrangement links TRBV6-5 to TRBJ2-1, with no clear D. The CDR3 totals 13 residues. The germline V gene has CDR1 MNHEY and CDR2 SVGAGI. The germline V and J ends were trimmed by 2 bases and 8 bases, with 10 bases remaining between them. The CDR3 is CASSYGGLDEQFF. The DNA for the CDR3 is TGTGCCAGCAGTTACGGCGGTCTCGATGAGCAGTTCTTC.

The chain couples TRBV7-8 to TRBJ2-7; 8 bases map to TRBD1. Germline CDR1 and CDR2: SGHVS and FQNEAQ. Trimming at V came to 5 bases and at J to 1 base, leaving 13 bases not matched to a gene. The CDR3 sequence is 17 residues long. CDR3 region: CASSHLVGQGSSYEQYF. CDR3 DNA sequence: TGTGCCAGCAGCCACTTAGTCGGACAGGGTTCGTCCTACGAGCAGTACTTC.

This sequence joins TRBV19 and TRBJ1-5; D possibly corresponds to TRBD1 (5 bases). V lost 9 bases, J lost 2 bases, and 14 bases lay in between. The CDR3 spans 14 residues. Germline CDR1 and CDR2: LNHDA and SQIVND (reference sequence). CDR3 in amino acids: CASRVRSGNQPQHF. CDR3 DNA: TGTGCCAGCAGGGTTCGGTCAGGCAATCAGCCCCAGCATTTT.

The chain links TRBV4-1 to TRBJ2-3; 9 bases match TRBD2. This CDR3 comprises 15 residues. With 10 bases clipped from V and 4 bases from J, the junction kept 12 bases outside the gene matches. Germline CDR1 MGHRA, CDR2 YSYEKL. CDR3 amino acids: CATAGGRARADTQYF. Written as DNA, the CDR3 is TGCGCCACCGCGGGCGGGAGGGCCAGGGCAGATACGCAGTATTTT.

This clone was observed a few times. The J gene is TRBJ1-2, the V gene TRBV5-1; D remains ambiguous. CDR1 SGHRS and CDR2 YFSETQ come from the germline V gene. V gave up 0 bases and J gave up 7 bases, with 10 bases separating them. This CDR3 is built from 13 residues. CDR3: CASSLAGSGGYTF. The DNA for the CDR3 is TGCGCCAGCAGCTTGGCGGGTTCGGGTGGCTACACCTTC.